This TCR beta chain was identified during a study of shared clonotypes between healthy human individuals. Study-wide results and caveats: Limited genetic and exposure-history diversity came from having few donors.

Every immunoSEQ plate was one replicate of a subset's evenly spread DNA. Generated by immunoSEQ multiplex PCR, the TCRdb table keeps only in-frame clones and is missing some. The sample gives around 700,000 clones, 74% of which show up once; 1.5% to 2% is in the top ten. Concerning this clone itself: Its cognate antigen is unknown.

The V end lost 5 bases, the J end lost 3 bases, and 11 bases lay between the germline ends. CDR3 length: 14 residues. Germline assignment: CDR1 SNHLY and CDR2 FYNNEI. The V gene is TRBV2, the J gene TRBJ1-3, with a tentative D call TRBD1 (5 bases). The TCR sequence derives from a woman in her twenties or thirties in good health. Sequencing used memory CD4+ T cells sorted from blood. Subset meaning: CD45RA-negative fraction. The DNA of the CDR3 is TGTGCCAGCAGTCGGGACTATAGTGGAAACACCATATATTTT. As protein: CASSRDYSGNTIYF.